Each of the 19 T cell receptor beta chains below was sequenced from the same sample in a study of regulatory T cells in long-lasting Graves disease. This sample's time point: newly diagnosed GD, antithyroid drugs for less than 3 months. PBMC RNA served as the TCR library source. Construction of TCR beta libraries relied on iRepertoire HTBI primers and on Arm-PCR targeting CDR3 regions. In TCRdb, the multiplex PCR reads were re-called with MiXCR into one record per CDR3 protein. Of about 210,000 distinct CDR3 sequences in the sample, roughly 19% were seen once. These data were also reused for a study on T cells in Graves' hyperthyroidism and ophthalmopathy.

Sequencing used peripheral blood mononuclear cells (PBMCs), obtained at new diagnosis, from a patient treated with antithyroid drugs. The receptors originated from a woman in her 30s with Graves disease.

This clonotype was detected only a few times. V and J are TRBV12-3 or TRBV12-4 and TRBJ2-3; the match to TRBD2 covers 7 bases. The V segment lost 6 bases and the J segment 2 bases; nucleotides outside the gene matches: 5. The CDR3 is made up of 14 amino acids. CDR3 in DNA: TGTGCCAGCAGCACTAGCGCAAACACAGATACGCAGTATTTT. It codes for CASSTSANTDTQYF.

This clonotype was seen ten or more times. The chain couples TRBV6-1 to TRBJ2-7, with D possibly being TRBD2 (6 bases). V was shortened by 5 bases and J by 3 bases, with 14 bases between the two germline ends. Germline values: CDR1 MNHNS, CDR2 SASEGT. The CDR3 totals 14 residues. The CDR3 DNA sequence: TGTGCCAGCAGTACCGGGACTCAATTCTACGAGCAGTACTTC. Its protein product is CASSTGTQFYEQYF.

This clonotype was counted many times. The J gene is TRBJ1-1, the V gene TRBV3-1; TRBD1 aligns across 7 bases. Germline CDR1 is LGHDT and CDR2 is YNNKEL (reference sequence). The CDR3 is 14 amino acids. J gave up 8 bases and V 3 bases, and 9 bases lay outside the gene matches. CDR3 region: CASSQGETGPEAFF. The CDR3 DNA reads TGTGCCAGCAGCCAGGGGGAGACAGGGCCCGAAGCTTTCTTT.

This clonotype was seen ten or more times. J is TRBJ2-2 and V is TRBV27; weak D call: TRBD2 (5 bases). CDR1 is MNHEY and CDR2 is SMNVEV in the germline V gene (reference sequence). Trimming cost V 6 bases and J 1 base, with 12 bases left between them. The CDR3 has 15 residues. The CDR3 loop reads CASREDRMNTGELFF. As DNA, the CDR3 is TGTGCCAGCAGGGAGGATAGGATGAACACCGGGGAGCTGTTTTTT.

At least ten counts were recorded for this clonotype. This chain uses TRBV4-1 with TRBJ2-3, with 9 bases fitting TRBD2. The CDR3 consists of 14 residues. With 8 bases clipped from V and 1 base from J, the junction kept 4 bases outside the gene matches. CDR1 and CDR2 (germline): MGHRA, YSYEKL. The CDR3 protein is CASAQREGTDTQYF. The CDR3 coding sequence is TGCGCCAGCGCACAGCGGGAGGGCACAGATACGCAGTATTTT.

This clonotype was picked up many times. The chain uses TRBV24-1 and TRBJ1-5; 11 positions match TRBD1. This CDR3 comprises 18 residues. V lost 4 bases and J lost 5; bases outside the gene matches: 12. CDR1 and CDR2 (germline): KGHDR, SFDVKD. The CDR3 DNA reads as TGTGCCACCAGTGACAAAGGGACAGGGGGAATAAGGCATCAGCCCCAGCATTTT. The encoded protein is CATSDKGTGGIRHQPQHF.

In its sample, this clonotype was seen many times. V gene TRBV12-3 or TRBV12-4 combines with J gene TRBJ1-1; D not certain. Trimming shortened V by 6 bases and J by 10 bases, and 21 bases separated the two germline ends. The CDR3 is 14 residues long. The CDR3 loop is CASRSYGRPERAFF. CDR3 bases: TGTGCCAGCAGGTCCTATGGGAGGCCGGAGCGAGCTTTCTTT.

This clonotype was recorded many times. The chain carries TRBV30 and TRBJ2-7; 10 bases line up with TRBD2. Germline CDR1 GTSNPN, CDR2 SVGIG (reference sequence). This CDR3 has 13 residues. V shed 1 base, J shed 6 bases, and the junction held 3 bases outside the gene matches. The CDR3 reads CAWSELAGSEQYF. CDR3 bases: TGTGCCTGGAGTGAACTAGCGGGAAGCGAGCAGTACTTC.

This clonotype showed up many times. The chain joins TRBV6-1 to TRBJ2-1; D gene uncertain. CDR3 size: 14 residues. V lost 4 bases, J lost 5 bases, and 12 bases lay in between. The germline V gene has CDR1 MNHNS and CDR2 SASEGT. CDR3 in amino acids: CASSGRREDNEQFF. CDR3 coding DNA: TGTGCCAGCAGTGGTCGTAGAGAGGACAATGAGCAGTTCTTC.

On this clonotype itself: Possible read error: a much larger clone is one base away. This chain uses TRBV6-1 with TRBJ2-1; D ambiguous. Germline V gene sequence: CDR1 MNHNS, CDR2 SASEGT. The length of the CDR3 is 18 residues. The V gene lost 8 bases and the J gene lost 0 bases, with 23 bases spanning the gap. The CDR3 reads CASSSEVSFFSSYNEQFF. The CDR3 coding sequence is TGTGCCAGCTCTTCCGAAGTGAGTTTTTTTAGCTCCTACAATGAGCAGTTCTTC.

This clonotype was counted many times. The V call is TRBV11-2, the J call TRBJ2-5; TRBD2 aligns across 8 bases. Germline lookup yields CDR1 SGHAT and CDR2 FQNNGV. The CDR3 runs to 13 residues. Germline trimming cut 0 bases from V and 9 bases from J; bases unmatched to any gene: 3. The CDR3 sequence is CASSLDPGGAQYF. The CDR3 DNA reads TGTGCCAGCAGCTTAGATCCGGGAGGGGCCCAGTACTTC.

This clonotype was counted a single time. The V call is TRBV28, the J call TRBJ1-1, with D tentatively TRBD1 (5 bases). Per the germline V gene, CDR1 is MDHEN and CDR2 is SYDVKM. V was cut by 2 bases and J by 7 bases, with 8 bases left in between. This CDR3 is 12 amino acids long. CDR3 residues: CASSLRQIEAFF. CDR3 bases: TGTGCCAGCAGTTTACGACAGATTGAAGCTTTCTTT.

This clonotype was picked up many times. This chain connects TRBV28 to TRBJ1-3; 8 nucleotides match TRBD1. The CDR3 is 13 residues long. Trimming took 6 bases from V and 8 from J; bases not matched to a gene: 6. Per germline, CDR1 MDHEN and CDR2 SYDVKM. The CDR3 DNA reads TGTGCCAGCAGCCATGGACAGGGATACACCATATATTTT. It is translated as CASSHGQGYTIYF.

This clonotype was counted between two and nine times. It may be a read error: a sequence one base away is much more abundant. J is TRBJ2-5 and V is TRBV6-1, with D unresolved. The CDR3 is made up of 12 amino acids. Trimming left V 6 bases short and J 13 bases short, with 18 bases between. Germline-derived CDR1 and CDR2 are MNHNS and SASEGT. The CDR3 nucleotides read TGTGCCAGCAGCACGGACGCAAGAGACCGGTACTTC. Its protein is CASSTDARDRYF.

This clonotype has ten or more counts. V usage is TRBV18 and J usage is TRBJ2-7, with D possibly matching TRBD2 (5 bases). The germline V gene encodes CDR1 KGHSH and CDR2 LQKENI. The CDR3 is 14 residues long. V lost 5 bases and J 2 bases, leaving 13 bases between the germline ends. The CDR3 bases are TGTGCCAGCTCAAAGAGGGAAGATACCTACGAGCAGTACTTC. Translating gives CASSKREDTYEQYF.

This clonotype was counted ten times or more. The rearrangement links TRBV4-1 to TRBJ1-4; the D is unclear. V lost 3 bases, J lost 5 bases, and 19 bases lay in between. The CDR3 is 17 amino acids. Germline V gene lookup returns CDR1 MGHRA and CDR2 YSYEKL. DNA of the CDR3: TGCGCCAGCAGCCACGTCCTAGGGCCGCAAATAAATGAAAAACTGTTTTTT. Protein sequence: CASSHVLGPQINEKLFF.

This chain connects TRBV2 to TRBJ2-7; 13 nucleotides align to TRBD2. The CDR3 loop spans 13 amino acids. Germline assignment: CDR1 SNHLY and CDR2 FYNNEI. Germline trimming cut 8 bases from V and 6 bases from J; bases unmatched to any gene: 4. The CDR3 here is CASGWTSGSEQYF. The CDR3 coding sequence is TGTGCCAGCGGATGGACTAGCGGGAGCGAGCAGTACTTC.

This clonotype was recorded a few times. The chain carries TRBV5-1 and TRBJ2-7; D unclear. Between the trimmed V and J ends, which lost 4 bases and 2 bases, there was a span of 19 bases. The CDR3 spans 16 residues. CDR1 SGHRS and CDR2 YFSETQ come from the germline V gene. The CDR3 region is CASSMELGGWAYEQYF. The CDR3 DNA reads as TGCGCCAGCAGCATGGAACTCGGCGGATGGGCCTACGAGCAGTACTTC.

The sample holds many counts of this clonotype. The rearrangement joins TRBV3-1 to TRBJ2-1; 12 bases align to TRBD1. Germline V gene data show CDR1 as LGHDT and CDR2 as YNNKEL (reference sequence). The CDR3 spans 17 residues. J lost 5 bases, V lost 1 base, and 6 bases had no gene match. CDR3 nucleotides: TGTGCCAGCAGCCAAGCCGGGACAGGGGGCATCAACAATGAGCAGTTCTTC. It codes for CASSQAGTGGINNEQFF.